This entry describes one T cell receptor (beta chain). Its antigen is currently unknown. The method was immunoSEQ multiplex PCR; TCRdb's version includes in-frame clones alone and lacks a portion of them. The sample yields 640,000 or so clones, less than 80% seen once. The data originate from a study of shared clonotypes between healthy human individuals. Study-wide results and limits: Clonotype sharing levels among donors were expected to vary with sequencing depth.

Each of the donors was a healthy adult who was HIV-negative and had not had a recent acute infection or vaccination. The CDR3 covers 15 residues. V was trimmed by 6 bases and J by 0 bases, leaving 14 bases between them. Germline V CDR1 and CDR2: SGHDN, FVKESK. The chain joins TRBV14 to TRBJ1-2; TRBD1 is a possible D gene (5 bases). Material for sequencing was memory CD4+ T cells sorted from blood. Indicated subset: CD45RA-negative fraction. This clonotype was sampled from a woman in her twenties or thirties in good health. CDR3 in amino acids: CASSPQGVSNYGYTF. CDR3 coding DNA: TGTGCCAGCAGTCCTCAAGGGGTCTCTAACTATGGCTACACCTTC.